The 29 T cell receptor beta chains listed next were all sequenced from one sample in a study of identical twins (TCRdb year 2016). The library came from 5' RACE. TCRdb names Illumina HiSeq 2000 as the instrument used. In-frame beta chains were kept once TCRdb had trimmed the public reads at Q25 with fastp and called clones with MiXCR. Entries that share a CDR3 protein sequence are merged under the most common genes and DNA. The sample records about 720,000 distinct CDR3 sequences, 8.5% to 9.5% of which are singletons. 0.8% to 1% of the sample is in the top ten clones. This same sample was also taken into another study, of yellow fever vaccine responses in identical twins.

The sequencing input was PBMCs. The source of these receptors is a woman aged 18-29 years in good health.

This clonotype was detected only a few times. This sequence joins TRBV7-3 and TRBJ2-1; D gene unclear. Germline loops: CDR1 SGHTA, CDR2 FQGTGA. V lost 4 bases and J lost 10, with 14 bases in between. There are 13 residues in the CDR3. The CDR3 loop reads CASSSNRVWEQFF. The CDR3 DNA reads TGTGCCAGCAGCTCTAACCGGGTTTGGGAGCAGTTCTTC.

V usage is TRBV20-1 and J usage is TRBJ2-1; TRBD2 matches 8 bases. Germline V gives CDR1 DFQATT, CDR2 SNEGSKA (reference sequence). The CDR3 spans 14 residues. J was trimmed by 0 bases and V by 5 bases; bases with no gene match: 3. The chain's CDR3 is CSAERENSYNEQFF. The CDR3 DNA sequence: TGCAGTGCTGAGCGGGAGAACTCCTACAATGAGCAGTTCTTC.

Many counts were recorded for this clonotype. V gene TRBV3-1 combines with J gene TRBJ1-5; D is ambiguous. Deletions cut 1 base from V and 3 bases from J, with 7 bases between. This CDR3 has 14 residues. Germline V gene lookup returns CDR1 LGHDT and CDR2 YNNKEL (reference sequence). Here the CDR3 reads CASSQAQLNQPQHF. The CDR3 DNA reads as TGTGCCAGCAGCCAAGCGCAACTCAATCAGCCCCAGCATTTT.

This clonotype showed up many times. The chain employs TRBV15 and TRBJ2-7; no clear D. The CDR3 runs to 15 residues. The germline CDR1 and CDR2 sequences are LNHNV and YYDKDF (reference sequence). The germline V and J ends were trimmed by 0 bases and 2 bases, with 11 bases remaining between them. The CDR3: CATSRDDLRPYEQYF. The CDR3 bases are TGTGCCACCAGCAGAGATGACCTTCGGCCCTACGAGCAGTACTTC.

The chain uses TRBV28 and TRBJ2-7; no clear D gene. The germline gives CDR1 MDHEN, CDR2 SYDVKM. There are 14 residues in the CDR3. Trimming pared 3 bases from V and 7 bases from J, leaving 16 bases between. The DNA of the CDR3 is TGTGCCAGCAGTTTTGAGTCAGCGCGCCGGGAGCAGTACTTC. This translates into CASSFESARREQYF.

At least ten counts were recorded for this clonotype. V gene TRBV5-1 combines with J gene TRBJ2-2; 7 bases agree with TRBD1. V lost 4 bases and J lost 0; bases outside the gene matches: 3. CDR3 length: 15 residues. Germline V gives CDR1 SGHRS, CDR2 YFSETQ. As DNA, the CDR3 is TGCGCCAGCAGCATAGGGGGCACGAACACCGGGGAGCTGTTTTTT. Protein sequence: CASSIGGTNTGELFF.

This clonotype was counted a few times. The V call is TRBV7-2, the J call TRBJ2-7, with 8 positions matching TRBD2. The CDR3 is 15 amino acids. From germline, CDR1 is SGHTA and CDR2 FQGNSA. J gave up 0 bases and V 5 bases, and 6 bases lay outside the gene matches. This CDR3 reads CASSLSGRTSYEQYF. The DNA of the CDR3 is TGTGCCAGCAGCCTCAGCGGGAGAACCTCCTACGAGCAGTACTTC.

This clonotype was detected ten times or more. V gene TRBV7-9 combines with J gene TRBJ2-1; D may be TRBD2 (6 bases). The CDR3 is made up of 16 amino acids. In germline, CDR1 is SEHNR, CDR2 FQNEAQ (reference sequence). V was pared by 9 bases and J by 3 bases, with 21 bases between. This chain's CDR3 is CASTTGPGDGYNEQFF. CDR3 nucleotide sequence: TGTGCCAGTACGACCGGCCCGGGAGATGGCTACAATGAGCAGTTCTTC.

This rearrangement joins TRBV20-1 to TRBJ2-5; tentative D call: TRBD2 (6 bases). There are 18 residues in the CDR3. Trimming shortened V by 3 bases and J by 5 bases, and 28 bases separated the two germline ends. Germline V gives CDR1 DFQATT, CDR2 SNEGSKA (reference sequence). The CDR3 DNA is TGCAGTGCTAGTTTCTTAGGCCTCTCGGGACTCCGTCTGGAGACCCAGTACTTC. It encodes CSASFLGLSGLRLETQYF.

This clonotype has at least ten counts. In DNA form, the CDR3 reads TGTGCCAGCAGCCAAGTTGCCGGCGCTGAAGCTTTCTTT. Residues: CASSQVAGAEAFF. The chain uses TRBV14 and TRBJ1-1; D remains unclear. The CDR3 is 13 amino acids. Germline loops: CDR1 SGHDN, CDR2 FVKESK. V lost 1 base, J lost 6 bases, and 9 bases lay in between.

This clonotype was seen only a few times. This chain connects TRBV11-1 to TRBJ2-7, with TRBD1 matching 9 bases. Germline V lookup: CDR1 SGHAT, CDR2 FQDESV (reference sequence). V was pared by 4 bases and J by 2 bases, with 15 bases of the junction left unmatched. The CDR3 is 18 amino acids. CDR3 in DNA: TGTGCCAGCAGCTCCCGGGCGGGACAGGGCCCACTGGCCTACGAGCAGTACTTC. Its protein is CASSSRAGQGPLAYEQYF.

The CDR3 DNA sequence: TGCGCCAGCGGGTACTCCTACAATGAGCAGTTCTTC. Translation gives CASGYSYNEQFF. The chain recombines TRBV10-1 with TRBJ2-1; D is unresolved. Trimming removed 8 bases at V and 0 bases at J, with 5 bases between. Germline V gene sequence: CDR1 WNHNN, CDR2 SYGVQD (reference sequence). This CDR3 is 12 amino acids long.

The CDR3 DNA follows: TGTGCCAGCAGTTTAAGTAATAGCGAGCTTGTCGATGAGCAGTTCTTC. Amino acid sequence: CASSLSNSELVDEQFF. The rearrangement links TRBV28 to TRBJ2-1; possible D gene TRBD2, 5 bases. The ends were cut back, 2 bases at V and 8 bases at J, with 19 bases in the middle. Germline loops: CDR1 MDHEN, CDR2 SYDVKM. This CDR3 is 16 amino acids long.

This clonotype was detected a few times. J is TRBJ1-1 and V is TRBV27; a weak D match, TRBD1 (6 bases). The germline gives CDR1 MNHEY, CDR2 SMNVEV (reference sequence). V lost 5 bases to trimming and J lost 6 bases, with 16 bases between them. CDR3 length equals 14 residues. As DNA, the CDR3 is TGTGCCAGCAGTCGCGGGATACAGGGTGCTGAAGCTTTCTTT. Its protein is CASSRGIQGAEAFF.

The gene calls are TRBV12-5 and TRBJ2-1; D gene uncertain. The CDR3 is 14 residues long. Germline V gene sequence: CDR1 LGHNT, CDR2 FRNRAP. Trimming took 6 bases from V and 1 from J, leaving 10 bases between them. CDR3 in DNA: TGTGCTAGTGGGGACCCCAAATCCTACAATGAGCAGTTCTTC. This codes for CASGDPKSYNEQFF.

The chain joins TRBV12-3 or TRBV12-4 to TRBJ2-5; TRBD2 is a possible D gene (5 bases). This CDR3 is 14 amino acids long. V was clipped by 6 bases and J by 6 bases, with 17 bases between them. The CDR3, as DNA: TGTGCCAGCAGCTTCTCGCGGGCCGGGAAGACCCAGTACTTC. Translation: CASSFSRAGKTQYF.

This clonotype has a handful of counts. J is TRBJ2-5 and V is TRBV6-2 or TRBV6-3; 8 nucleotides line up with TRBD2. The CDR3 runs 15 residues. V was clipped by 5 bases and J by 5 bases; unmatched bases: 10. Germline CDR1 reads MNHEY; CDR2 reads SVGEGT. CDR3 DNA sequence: TGTGCCAGCAGTCCGGAGGGAGCGGGAGTCGAGACCCAGTACTTC. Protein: CASSPEGAGVETQYF.

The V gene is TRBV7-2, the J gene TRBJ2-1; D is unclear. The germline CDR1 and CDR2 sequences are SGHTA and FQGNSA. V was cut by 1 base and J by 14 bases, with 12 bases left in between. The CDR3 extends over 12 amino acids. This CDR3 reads CASSLGSLSKFF. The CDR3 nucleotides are TGTGCCAGCAGCTTAGGATCCCTGAGCAAGTTCTTC.

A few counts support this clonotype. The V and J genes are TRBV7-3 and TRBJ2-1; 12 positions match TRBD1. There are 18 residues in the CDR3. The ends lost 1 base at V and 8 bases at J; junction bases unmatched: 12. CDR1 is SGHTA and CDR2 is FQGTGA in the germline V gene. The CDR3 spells CASSLRGPGQGAFDEQFF. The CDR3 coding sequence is TGTGCCAGCAGCTTAAGGGGCCCGGGACAGGGGGCTTTCGATGAGCAGTTCTTC.

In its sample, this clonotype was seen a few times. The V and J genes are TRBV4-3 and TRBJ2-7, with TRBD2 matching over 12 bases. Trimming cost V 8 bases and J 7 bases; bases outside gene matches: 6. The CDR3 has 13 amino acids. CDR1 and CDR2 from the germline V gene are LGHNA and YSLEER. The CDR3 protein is CASAPGLAGEQYF. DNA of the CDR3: TGCGCCAGCGCTCCGGGACTAGCGGGTGAGCAGTACTTC.

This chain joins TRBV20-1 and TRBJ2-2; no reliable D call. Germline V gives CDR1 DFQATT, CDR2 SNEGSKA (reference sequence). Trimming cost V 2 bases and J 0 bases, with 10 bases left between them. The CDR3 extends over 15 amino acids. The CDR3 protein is CSARFRVANTGELFF. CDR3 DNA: TGCAGTGCTAGATTTCGGGTGGCGAACACCGGGGAGCTGTTTTTT.

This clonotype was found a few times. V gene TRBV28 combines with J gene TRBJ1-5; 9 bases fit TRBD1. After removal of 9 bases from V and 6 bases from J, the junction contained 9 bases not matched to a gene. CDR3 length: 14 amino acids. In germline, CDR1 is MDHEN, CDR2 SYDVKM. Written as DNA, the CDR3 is TGTGCCAGTGAACTACAGGGGGCCGGTCAGCCCCAGCATTTT. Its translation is CASELQGAGQPQHF.

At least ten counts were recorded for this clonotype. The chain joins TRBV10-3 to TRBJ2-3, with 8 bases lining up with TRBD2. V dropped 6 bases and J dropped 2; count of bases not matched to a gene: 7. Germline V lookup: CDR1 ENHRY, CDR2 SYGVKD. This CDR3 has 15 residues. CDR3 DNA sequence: TGTGCCATCAGGGCCGGGGGGGCCTCCACAGATACGCAGTATTTT. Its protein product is CAIRAGGASTDTQYF.

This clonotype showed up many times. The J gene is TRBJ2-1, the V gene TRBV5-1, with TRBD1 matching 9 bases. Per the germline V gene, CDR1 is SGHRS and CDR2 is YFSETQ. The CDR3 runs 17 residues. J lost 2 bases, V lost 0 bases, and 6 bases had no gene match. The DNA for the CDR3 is TGCGCCAGCAGCTTGGGGGGGACAGGGTACCCCTACAATGAGCAGTTCTTC. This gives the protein CASSLGGTGYPYNEQFF.

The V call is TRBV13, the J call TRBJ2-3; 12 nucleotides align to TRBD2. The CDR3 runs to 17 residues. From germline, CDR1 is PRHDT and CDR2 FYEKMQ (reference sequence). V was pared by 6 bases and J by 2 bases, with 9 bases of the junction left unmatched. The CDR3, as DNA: TGTGCCAGCAGTACGACTAGCGGGGGCGCCGACACAGATACGCAGTATTTT. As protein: CASSTTSGGADTDTQYF.

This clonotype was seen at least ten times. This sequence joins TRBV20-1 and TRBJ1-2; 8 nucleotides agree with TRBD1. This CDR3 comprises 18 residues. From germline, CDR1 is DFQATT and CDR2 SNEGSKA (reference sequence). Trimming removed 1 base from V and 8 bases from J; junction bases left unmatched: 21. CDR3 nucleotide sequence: TGCAGTGCTAGAGCCACGTTCGTAGCAGGGACCGGGGACAGGGGCTACACCTTC. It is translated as CSARATFVAGTGDRGYTF.

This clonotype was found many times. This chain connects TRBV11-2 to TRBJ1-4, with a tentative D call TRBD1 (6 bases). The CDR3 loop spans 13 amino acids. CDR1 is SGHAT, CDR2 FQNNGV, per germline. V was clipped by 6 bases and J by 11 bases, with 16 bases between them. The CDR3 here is CASRLPGDSKLFF. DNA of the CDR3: TGTGCCAGCAGGCTTCCAGGGGATTCGAAACTGTTTTTT.

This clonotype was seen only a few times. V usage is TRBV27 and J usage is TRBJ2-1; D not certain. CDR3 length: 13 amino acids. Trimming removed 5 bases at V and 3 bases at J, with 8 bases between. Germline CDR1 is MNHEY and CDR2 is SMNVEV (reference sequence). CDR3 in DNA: TGTGCCAGCAGTCGGACGGACTACAATGAGCAGTTCTTC. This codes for CASSRTDYNEQFF.

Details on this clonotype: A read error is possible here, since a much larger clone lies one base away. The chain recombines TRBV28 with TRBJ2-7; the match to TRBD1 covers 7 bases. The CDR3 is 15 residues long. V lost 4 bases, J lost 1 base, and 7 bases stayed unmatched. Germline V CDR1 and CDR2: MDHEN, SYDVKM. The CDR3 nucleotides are TGTGCCAGCAGTTACTCCCCGGACAGGTCCTACGAGCAGTACTTC. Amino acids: CASSYSPDRSYEQYF.